This T cell receptor (beta chain) was retrieved from a study of blood T cell repertoires in COVID-19. In the source study's methods: The assay estimated nucleated cells by amplifying reference gene primers. Clones were sequenced by immunoSEQ multiplex PCR, and TCRdb holds only the in-frame ones, with some missing. The DNA gave D and trimming, while V, J and clone size come from that table. Among under 100,000 clones listed, 89% were seen once. This CDR3 is built from 15 residues. V gave up 2 bases and J gave up 6 bases; unmatched junction bases: 3. Germline CDR1 is ENHRY and CDR2 is SYGVKD. The chain links TRBV10-3 to TRBJ2-2; 10 nucleotides align to TRBD2. This receptor was identified in a man aged 55 to 70 with COVID-19, enrolled during active disease. The sample comprised peripheral blood. The CDR3 sequence: CAISELAGDAGELFF. The CDR3, as DNA: TGTGCCATCAGTGAGCTAGCGGGAGATGCCGGGGAGCTGTTTTTT.